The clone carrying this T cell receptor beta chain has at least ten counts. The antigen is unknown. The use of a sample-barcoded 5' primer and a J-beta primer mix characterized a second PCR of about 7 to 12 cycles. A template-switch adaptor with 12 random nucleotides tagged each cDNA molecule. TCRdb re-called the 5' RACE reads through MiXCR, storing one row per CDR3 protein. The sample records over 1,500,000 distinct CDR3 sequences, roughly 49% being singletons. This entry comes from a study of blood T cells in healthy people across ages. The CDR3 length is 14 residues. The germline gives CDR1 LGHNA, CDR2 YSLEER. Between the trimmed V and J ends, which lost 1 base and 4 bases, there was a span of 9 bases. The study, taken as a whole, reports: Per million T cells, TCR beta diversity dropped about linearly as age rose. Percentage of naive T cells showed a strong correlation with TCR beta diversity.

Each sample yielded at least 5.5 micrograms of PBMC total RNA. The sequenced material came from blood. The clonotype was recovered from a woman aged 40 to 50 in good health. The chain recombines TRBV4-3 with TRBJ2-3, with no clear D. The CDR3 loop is CASSQVGDPDTQYF. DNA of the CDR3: TGCGCCAGCAGCCAAGTTGGTGATCCAGATACGCAGTATTTT.